What follows are 10 T cell receptor beta chains derived from one specimen sequenced in a study of early T cells in non-severe SARS-CoV-2 infection. TCRdb redid the calling of the 5' RACE reads with MiXCR, one entry per CDR3 protein. The sample holds 25,000 to 30,000 distinct CDR3 sequences, about 4% seen once. The source material was whole blood. These receptors were obtained from an adult who was a healthcare worker with PCR-confirmed SARS-CoV-2 infection or an uninfected control (not recorded which).

Many counts were recorded for this clonotype. The rearrangement links TRBV4-1 to TRBJ2-1; TRBD2 matches 10 bases. The CDR3 contains 17 residues. The V gene's germline CDR1 is MGHRA and CDR2 YSYEKL. V shed 0 bases and J 6 bases; nucleotides not matched to a gene: 8. The CDR3 nucleotides read TGCGCCAGCAGCCAAGAAGCCGAGCGGGAGGGTATCAATGAGCAGTTCTTC. Its translation is CASSQEAEREGINEQFF.

By sample fraction, this clonotype is medium-sized. The genes are TRBV6-4 and TRBJ2-1; 15 nucleotides agree with TRBD2. Unmatched junction bases numbered 5, after V lost 5 bases and J lost 9 bases. The CDR3 is 15 amino acids. CDR1 is MRHNA and CDR2 is SNTAGT in the germline V gene. In DNA, the CDR3 is TGTGCCAGCAGTACGGGACTAGCGGGAGGCGGTGAGCAGTTCTTC. Its translation is CASSTGLAGGGEQFF.

The chain couples TRBV28 to TRBJ2-3; TRBD2 matches at 12 bases. Germline V gives CDR1 MDHEN, CDR2 SYDVKM. V was pared by 5 bases and J by 4 bases, with 10 bases of the junction left unmatched. CDR3 length equals 17 residues. The CDR3 reads CASSPQYWTSGADTQYF. The CDR3 DNA sequence: TGTGCCAGCAGTCCCCAGTATTGGACTAGCGGGGCAGATACGCAGTATTTT.

This clonotype was found a few times. The chain employs TRBV7-8 and TRBJ1-6; no definite D call. Per germline, CDR1 SGHVS and CDR2 FQNEAQ. Trimming removed 1 base at V and 14 bases at J, with 12 bases between. The CDR3 contains 13 residues. The CDR3 loop reads CASSLGPQSALHF. The CDR3 DNA is TGTGCCAGCAGCTTAGGACCGCAGTCAGCCCTCCACTTT.

This clonotype was detected many times. This sequence joins TRBV12-3 or TRBV12-4 and TRBJ2-3; D is ambiguous. The CDR3 contains 15 residues. V lost 4 bases, J lost 0 bases, and 11 bases lay in between. The CDR3 DNA is TGTGCCAGCAGTTCGGACGGTGCTAGCACAGATACGCAGTATTTT. As protein: CASSSDGASTDTQYF.

This clonotype showed up many times. V is TRBV18 and J is TRBJ1-5; 7 nucleotides match TRBD1. The length of the CDR3 is 14 residues. The germline V gene encodes CDR1 KGHSH and CDR2 LQKENI. The trim removed 6 bases at V and 1 base at J, leaving 3 bases unmatched. The CDR3 sequence: CASSRDRSNQPQHF. CDR3 sequence (DNA): TGTGCCAGCTCCCGGGACAGAAGCAATCAGCCCCAGCATTTT.

This clonotype was detected many times. The V and J genes are TRBV9 and TRBJ2-3, with a possible D match to TRBD2 (5 bases). The CDR3 has 14 residues. Trimming stripped 3 bases from V and 8 bases from J, with 16 bases between. Per germline, CDR1 SGDLS and CDR2 YYNGEE. The CDR3 protein is CASSGRTDFSTQYF. In DNA, the CDR3 is TGTGCCAGCAGCGGCCGGACGGACTTCAGTACGCAGTATTTT. The whole variable domain, remainder taken from reference TRBV9 and TRBJ2-3, is DSGVTQTPKHLITATGQRVTLRCSPRSGDLSVYWYQQSLDQGLQFLIQYYNGEERAKGNILERFSAQQFPDLHSELNLSSLELGDSALYFCASSGRTDFSTQYFGPGTRLTVL.

The gene calls are TRBV7-6 and TRBJ2-3, with TRBD2 matching 8 bases. Unmatched junction bases numbered 7, after V lost 1 base and J lost 4 bases. This CDR3 contains 16 residues. CDR1 is SGHVS, CDR2 FNYEAQ, per germline. The chain's CDR3 is CASSLGAGGVADTQYF. CDR3 bases: TGTGCCAGCAGCTTAGGGGCGGGAGGTGTCGCAGATACGCAGTATTTT.

This clonotype was found many times. V gene TRBV15 combines with J gene TRBJ2-5; D uncertain. The germline gives CDR1 LNHNV, CDR2 YYDKDF (reference sequence). Trimming pared 0 bases from V and 3 bases from J, leaving 11 bases between. The CDR3 extends over 15 amino acids. The CDR3 nucleotides are TGTGCCACCAGCAGAGATCCCTATTCCAAAGAGACCCAGTACTTC. It codes for CATSRDPYSKETQYF.

The chain combines TRBV6-6 with TRBJ1-1, with D possibly being TRBD1 (5 bases). The V gene's germline CDR1 is MNHNY and CDR2 SVGAGI (reference sequence). Trimming shortened V by 6 bases and J by 7 bases, and 12 bases separated the two germline ends. This CDR3 has 12 residues. The CDR3 DNA reads as TGTGCCAGCAGGGGGACGGTTTTTGAAGCTTTCTTT. Translating gives CASRGTVFEAFF.